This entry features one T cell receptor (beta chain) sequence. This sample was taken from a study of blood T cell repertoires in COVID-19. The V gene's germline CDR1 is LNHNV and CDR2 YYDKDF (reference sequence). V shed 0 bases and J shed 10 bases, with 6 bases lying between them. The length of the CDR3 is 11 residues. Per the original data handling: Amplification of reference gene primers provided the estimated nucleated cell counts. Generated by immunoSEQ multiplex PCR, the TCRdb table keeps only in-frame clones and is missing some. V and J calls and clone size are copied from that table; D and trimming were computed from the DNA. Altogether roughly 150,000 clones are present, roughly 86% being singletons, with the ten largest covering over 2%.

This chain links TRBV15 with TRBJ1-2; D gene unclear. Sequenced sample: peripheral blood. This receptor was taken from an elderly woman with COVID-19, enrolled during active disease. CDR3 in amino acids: CATSRDTSYTF. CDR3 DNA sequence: TGTGCCACCAGCAGAGATACTTCCTACACCTTC.